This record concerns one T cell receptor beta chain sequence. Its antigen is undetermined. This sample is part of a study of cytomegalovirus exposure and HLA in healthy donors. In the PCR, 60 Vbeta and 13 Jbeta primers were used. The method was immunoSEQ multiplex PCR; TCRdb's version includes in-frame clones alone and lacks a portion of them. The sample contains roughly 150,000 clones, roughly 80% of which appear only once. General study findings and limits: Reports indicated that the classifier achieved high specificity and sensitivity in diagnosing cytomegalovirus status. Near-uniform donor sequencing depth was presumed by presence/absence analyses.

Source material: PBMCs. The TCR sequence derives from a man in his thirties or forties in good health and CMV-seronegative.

The CDR3 coding sequence is TGTGCCAGCAGCTTATTCCAGGCGAGCACCGGGGAGCTGTTTTTT. Translation gives CASSLFQASTGELFF. V usage is TRBV7-8 and J usage is TRBJ2-2; unclear D gene. Per the germline V gene, CDR1 is SGHVS and CDR2 is FQNEAQ. The CDR3 is 15 amino acids. Trimming removed 2 bases at V and 4 bases at J, with 11 bases between.